These 10 T cell receptor beta chains came from one sample sequenced in a study of beta chain features in type 1 diabetes. Study-wide results and caveats: TCRB CDR3s from Type 1 diabetes patients were moderately but significantly shorter in all four CD4+ subsets.

The entirety of the isolated RNA underwent reverse transcription, so expressed TCRB transcripts were sequenced. Generated by immunoSEQ multiplex PCR, the TCRdb table keeps only in-frame clones and is missing some. The sample records 640,000 or so clones, more than 12% being singletons. What these receptors recognize is not known. Sequenced material: naive CD4+ T cells from blood. The receptor source for this set is a man in his late teens or twenties with type 1 diabetes.

This clone has a handful of counts. The chain employs TRBV30 and TRBJ1-2, with D tentatively TRBD1 (6 bases). Germline V CDR1 and CDR2: GTSNPN, SVGIG (reference sequence). Trimming took 3 bases from V and 4 from J, leaving 15 bases between them. CDR3 length equals 14 residues. The CDR3 here is CAWRVGGGPYGYTF. As DNA, the CDR3 is TGTGCCTGGAGGGTAGGCGGGGGGCCCTATGGCTACACCTTC.

With regard to this clone: A read error may account for a junction end that differs from germline. This chain links TRBV7-7 with TRBJ2-5; no reliable D call. The CDR3 totals 15 residues. Looked up from germline, CDR1 is SSHAT and CDR2 is FNYEAQ (reference sequence). The DNA of the CDR3 is TGTGCTAGCAGCTTAGCCCCAGGAACACAAGAGACCCAGTACTTC. Protein sequence: CASSLAPGTQETQYF.

The chain recombines TRBV10-2 with TRBJ2-7; TRBD2 agrees at 8 bases. With V trimmed by 5 bases and J by 2 bases, 8 bases remained unmatched. Germline values: CDR1 WSHSY, CDR2 SAAADI. CDR3 length equals 15 residues. The CDR3 DNA follows: TGCGCCAGCAGTTTCCTGACTAGCGTTGCCTACGAGCAGTACTTC. It specifies CASSFLTSVAYEQYF.

The chain links TRBV10-3 to TRBJ1-6; D is perhaps TRBD1 (5 bases). Looked up from germline, CDR1 is ENHRY and CDR2 is SYGVKD. Between the trimmed V and J ends, which lost 2 bases and 10 bases, there was a span of 12 bases. CDR3 length equals 14 residues. The DNA of the CDR3 is TGTGCCATCAGTGAGCGCAGGGTGGAATCACCCCTCCACTTT. Protein: CAISERRVESPLHF.

This clone has more than one count but fewer than ten. This chain joins TRBV14 and TRBJ1-1; 9 bases are shared with TRBD1. CDR1 is SGHDN and CDR2 is FVKESK in the germline V gene. CDR3 size: 15 residues. With 5 bases clipped from V and 4 bases from J, the junction kept 8 bases outside the gene matches. The chain's CDR3 is CASSSYRGPGTEAFF. The CDR3, as DNA: TGTGCCAGCAGCTCCTACAGGGGGCCGGGCACTGAAGCTTTCTTT.

This chain joins TRBV7-6 and TRBJ2-3; D call uncertain. Deletions cut 4 bases from V and 3 bases from J, with 8 bases between. The CDR3 contains 13 residues. Germline V gene lookup returns CDR1 SGHVS and CDR2 FNYEAQ. The CDR3 spells CASSSLPTDTQYF. In DNA form, the CDR3 reads TGTGCCAGCAGCTCCTTACCGACAGATACGCAGTATTTT.

This clone occurred a few times. The chain employs TRBV4-3 and TRBJ1-6, with TRBD1 matching over 9 bases. Germline V CDR1 and CDR2: LGHNA, YSLEER. CDR3 size: 17 residues. Germline trimming cut 1 base from V and 10 bases from J; bases unmatched to any gene: 11. CDR3 DNA: TGCGCCAGCAGCCAAGCGCTACCGGGACAGGGATACTCACCCCTCCACTTT. As protein: CASSQALPGQGYSPLHF.

This clone was recorded a few times. The chain has TRBV7-2 and TRBJ2-7; D assignment may be TRBD1 or TRBD2 (5 bases each). From germline, CDR1 is SGHTA and CDR2 FQGNSA. The CDR3 contains 14 residues. V was cut by 1 base and J by 3 bases, with 10 bases left in between. The CDR3 DNA sequence: TGTGCCAGCAGCTTAGGGGACGCCTTCTACGAGCAGTACTTC. It specifies CASSLGDAFYEQYF.

A few counts support this clone. The chain is built from TRBV10-3 and TRBJ1-1; TRBD1 aligns across 7 bases. Germline loops: CDR1 ENHRY, CDR2 SYGVKD. Losses at the gene ends were 2 bases for V and 1 base for J; bases not matched to a gene: 4. The CDR3 spans 15 residues. The CDR3 DNA is TGTGCCATCAGTGAGCCGGGACAGTCGAACACTGAAGCTTTCTTT. Its protein product is CAISEPGQSNTEAFF.

The chain carries TRBV30 and TRBJ2-5, with D maybe TRBD1 (6 bases). Trimming shortened V by 2 bases and J by 1 base, and 17 bases separated the two germline ends. The CDR3 sequence is 16 residues long. Germline V gene lookup returns CDR1 GTSNPN and CDR2 SVGIG (reference sequence). The CDR3 region is CAWSPRGHLVQETQYF. For the CDR3, the DNA is TGTGCCTGGAGTCCAAGGGGACACCTCGTCCAAGAGACCCAGTACTTC.